This entry describes one T cell receptor beta chain. Its antigen is not identified. This record belongs to a study of OX40 agonist ivuxolimab in advanced cancers. Sampling of blood occurred at baseline, cycle 4 day 1, and cycle 7 day 1. This CDR3 is built from 11 residues. Trimming removed 8 bases from V and 2 bases from J, with 10 bases in between. The germline CDR1 and CDR2 sequences are DFQATT and SNEGSKA (reference sequence). Study outcomes and limitations: CD8+ T cells were the subset that, on average, had more expanded clones than CD4+. In the 0.1 to 3.0 mg/kg range, CD4+ and CD8+ blood T cells had expanded clonally by week 6.

Repertoires were generated with immunoSEQ multiplex PCR, while TCRdb's copy carries only in-frame clones and drops some. The repertoire consists of about 69,000 clones, with 65% to 80% occurring once and the leading ten covering about 2.1%. This chain connects TRBV20-1 to TRBJ2-7; TRBD1 might be the D (5 bases). This TCR was recovered from an adult with an advanced solid tumor such as melanoma, head and neck, liver or kidney cancer. This sample comprised CD4+ or CD8+ T cells sorted from blood, obtained in a trial of the OX40 agonist ivuxolimab. This chain's CDR3 is CSPAGTYEQYF. CDR3 DNA sequence: TGCAGTCCGGCAGGGACCTACGAGCAGTACTTC.